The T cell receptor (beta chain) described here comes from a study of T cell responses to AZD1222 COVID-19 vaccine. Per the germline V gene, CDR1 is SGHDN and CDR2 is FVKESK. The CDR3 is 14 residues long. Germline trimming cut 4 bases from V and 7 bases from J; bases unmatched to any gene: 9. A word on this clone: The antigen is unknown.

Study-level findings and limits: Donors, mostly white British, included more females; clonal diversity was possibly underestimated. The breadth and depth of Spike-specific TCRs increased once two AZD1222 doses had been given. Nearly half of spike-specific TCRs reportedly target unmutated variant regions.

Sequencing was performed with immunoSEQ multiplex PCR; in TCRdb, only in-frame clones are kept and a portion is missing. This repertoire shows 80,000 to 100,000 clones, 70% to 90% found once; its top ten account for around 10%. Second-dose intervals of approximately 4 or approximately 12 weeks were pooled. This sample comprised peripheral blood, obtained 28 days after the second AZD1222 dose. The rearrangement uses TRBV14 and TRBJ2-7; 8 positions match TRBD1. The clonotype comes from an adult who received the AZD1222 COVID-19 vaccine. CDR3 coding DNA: TGTGCCAGCAGCCGGGACAGGATAGAGGGGGAGCAGTACTTC. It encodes CASSRDRIEGEQYF.